This T cell receptor beta chain originates from a study of blood T cell repertoires in COVID-19. Original handling: Estimated nucleated cell counts came from reference gene primer amplification. Here immunoSEQ multiplex PCR was the method, and the copy in TCRdb shows in-frame clones only, minus some. D and trimming were read from the DNA, whereas the V and J calls and clone size are those reported in that table. The sample lists a few hundred thousand clones; 80% to 90% were seen once. The length of the CDR3 is 15 residues. In germline, CDR1 is LNHDA, CDR2 SQIVND (reference sequence). Trimming stripped 3 bases from V and 1 base from J, with 12 bases between.

Sequencing used PBMCs or T cells enriched from blood (not recorded which). The rearrangement uses TRBV19 and TRBJ1-1; D perhaps matches TRBD1 (6 bases). The TCR originated in a man aged 18-30 years who had recovered from COVID-19. In DNA form, the CDR3 reads TGTGCCAGTAGTATCGGACAGATTGAGAACACTGAAGCTTTCTTT. Encoded protein: CASSIGQIENTEAFF.